This entry features one T cell receptor (beta chain) sequence. No antigen is known for it. Caucasian individuals from Russia who were healthy and aged 6 to 90 acted as donors. Looked up from germline, CDR1 is SGHRS and CDR2 is YFSETQ. The CDR3 sequence is 14 residues long. Losses at the gene ends were 4 bases for V and 3 bases for J; bases not matched to a gene: 5. This record comes from a study of blood T cells in healthy people across ages. Regarding the study as a whole: Possibly, changes in expanded clonotypes were confounded because donor CMV status was unknown. Age advanced and TCR beta diversity per million T cells fell, roughly linearly.

It was with a sample-barcoded 5' primer and a J-beta primer mix that a second PCR of roughly 7 to 11 cycles was run. Each of the cDNA molecules was tagged by a template-switch adaptor with 12 random nucleotides. TCRdb reprocessed the 5' RACE reads via MiXCR and lists one record per CDR3 protein. The sample lists fewer than 1.5 million distinct CDR3 sequences, 42% occurring once. The chain joins TRBV5-1 to TRBJ1-2, with 8 bases fitting TRBD1. The sequencing input was blood. The source is a woman between 18 and 29 years old in good health. The CDR3 nucleotides read TGCGCCAGCAGCCATGGGACAGGCCACTATGGCTACACCTTC. It encodes CASSHGTGHYGYTF.